These 21 T cell receptor beta chains were sequenced from one sample in a study of blood T cells in healthy people across ages. The use of a sample-barcoded 5' primer and a J-beta primer mix characterized a second PCR of about 6 to 12 cycles. From the 5' RACE reads, TCRdb called clonotypes with MiXCR, one entry per CDR3 protein. The data contain about 1.6 million distinct CDR3 sequences, about 31% of them singletons. The sample consisted of blood. Source of these receptors: a woman aged 25 to 39 in good health.

The chain uses TRBV9 and TRBJ2-2; TRBD2 aligns across 13 bases. The J segment lost 2 bases and the V segment lost 0 bases, leaving 4 bases of the junction unmatched. This CDR3 is 18 amino acids long. From germline, CDR1 is SGDLS and CDR2 YYNGEE. CDR3 sequence reads: CASSVAGLAGSNTGELFF. The CDR3 nucleotides read TGTGCCAGCAGCGTAGCGGGACTAGCGGGATCAAACACCGGGGAGCTGTTTTTT.

The table lists this clonotype with a few counts. The chain joins TRBV7-9 to TRBJ2-7; D not certain. The germline V gene has CDR1 SEHNR and CDR2 FQNEAQ (reference sequence). The ends were cut back, 1 base at V and 3 bases at J, with 7 bases in the middle. The CDR3 consists of 13 residues. The CDR3 DNA is TGTGCCAGCAGCTTAGTTGTCCACTACGAGCAGTACTTC. It yields the protein CASSLVVHYEQYF.

This clonotype has a count of ten or more. The chain is built from TRBV20-1 and TRBJ1-5, with D unresolved. The germline gives CDR1 DFQATT, CDR2 SNEGSKA (reference sequence). This CDR3 spans 14 amino acids. The V gene lost 3 bases and the J gene lost 4 bases, with 13 bases spanning the gap. Here the CDR3 reads CSASRSTQNQPQHF. As DNA, the CDR3 is TGCAGTGCTAGCAGATCGACGCAGAATCAGCCCCAGCATTTT.

The table lists this clonotype with a few counts. The chain combines TRBV5-1 with TRBJ1-2, with 8 bases aligning to TRBD1. Per the germline V gene, CDR1 is SGHRS and CDR2 is YFSETQ. The CDR3 spans 15 residues. The V segment lost 0 bases and the J segment 8 bases; nucleotides outside the gene matches: 9. The CDR3 DNA is TGCGCCAGCAGCTTGGCCAAGGCAGGGGGCAAAGGCTACACCTTC. Translated, it gives CASSLAKAGGKGYTF.

The chain combines TRBV7-4 with TRBJ2-7; D uncertain. This CDR3 comprises 10 residues. Germline-derived CDR1 and CDR2 are SGHVT and SQSDAQ. Trimming removed 4 bases at V and 6 bases at J, with 4 bases between. The CDR3 loop is CASSCREQYF. In DNA form, the CDR3 reads TGTGCCAGCAGCTGCCGCGAGCAGTACTTC. The whole variable domain, filled in from reference TRBV7-4 and TRBJ2-7, reads GAGVSQSPRYKVAKRGRDVALRCDSISGHVTLYWYRQTLGQGSEVLTYSQSDAQRDKSGRPSGRFSAERPERSVSTLKIQRTEQGDSAVYLCASSCREQYFGPGTRLTVT.

A word on this clonotype: The CDR3 does not end in the conserved phenylalanine or tryptophan, so this is likely a read error. Here the CDR3 DNA reads TGCGCCAGCAGCTTTAGAGGGACTAGCGGGAGAACCTACGAGCAGTACTTA. Amino acids: CASSFRGTSGRTYEQYL. The gene calls are TRBV5-1 and TRBJ2-7; 14 positions agree with TRBD2. This CDR3 region has 17 residues. Germline V gene data show CDR1 as SGHRS and CDR2 as YFSETQ. Trimming took 2 bases from V and 2 from J; bases not matched to a gene: 6.

The chain recombines TRBV7-6 with TRBJ1-1; D ambiguous. The CDR3 is 13 residues long. V was pared by 5 bases and J by 3 bases, with 10 bases between. The germline gives CDR1 SGHVS, CDR2 FNYEAQ. As DNA, the CDR3 is TGTGCCAGCAGCCATGGTTGGGACACTGAAGCTTTCTTT. Encoded protein: CASSHGWDTEAFF.

In its sample, this clonotype was seen a few times. The J gene is TRBJ2-5, the V gene TRBV7-9; D possibly corresponds to TRBD1 (5 bases). Germline V gene lookup returns CDR1 SEHNR and CDR2 FQNEAQ (reference sequence). This CDR3 has 13 residues. V shed 2 bases and J shed 9 bases, with 13 bases lying between them. CDR3 nucleotide sequence: TGTGCCAGCAGCTTAAGGTCTAAAGGGGCCCAGTACTTC. Amino acid sequence: CASSLRSKGAQYF.

DNA of the CDR3: TGCAGTGCTAATACAGGGAGAGCCGGAGAAAAACTGTTTTTT. Protein product: CSANTGRAGEKLFF. The chain has TRBV20-1 and TRBJ1-4; D may be TRBD1 (6 bases). CDR3 size: 14 residues. Germline CDR1 and CDR2: DFQATT and SNEGSKA (reference sequence). Between the trimmed V and J ends, which lost 4 bases and 8 bases, there was a span of 17 bases.

Notes on this clonotype: A much larger clone differs by one base, so this may be a read error. The rearrangement joins TRBV7-2 to TRBJ1-2, with D possibly TRBD1 on 6 matching bases. CDR1 SGHTA and CDR2 FQGNSA come from the germline V gene. This CDR3 spans 14 amino acids. The chain's CDR3 is CASNLAQGSYGYTF. CDR3 in DNA: TGTGCCAGCAACTTAGCGCAGGGGAGCTATGGCTACACCTTC.

The chain is built from TRBV6-1 and TRBJ1-1; D is unresolved. Germline lookup yields CDR1 MNHNS and CDR2 SASEGT. The ends were cut back, 2 bases at V and 6 bases at J, with 13 bases in the middle. This CDR3 has 14 amino acids. The CDR3 here is CASSEWQARAEAFF. CDR3 sequence (DNA): TGTGCCAGCAGTGAATGGCAGGCTCGGGCTGAAGCTTTCTTT.

This sequence joins TRBV20-1 and TRBJ1-4; D perhaps matches TRBD1 (6 bases). The CDR3 has 17 residues. The germline V and J ends were trimmed by 4 bases and 1 base, with 19 bases remaining between them. The germline CDR1 and CDR2 sequences are DFQATT and SNEGSKA (reference sequence). CDR3 nucleotides: TGCAGTGCTATGGACAGTTTTAGAAAGGGAACTAATGAAAAACTGTTTTTT. Its translation: CSAMDSFRKGTNEKLFF.

This chain uses TRBV10-3 with TRBJ2-5; perhaps D is TRBD1 or TRBD2 (7 bases each). Matching the DNA end better, TRBJ2-7 makes the J call doubtful. The CDR3 sequence is 14 residues long. Germline V gene lookup returns CDR1 ENHRY and CDR2 SYGVKD. CDR3 loop: CAISLTGRGYEQYF. The DNA for the CDR3 is TGTGCCATCAGTCTGACAGGGAGGGGATACGAGCAGTACTTC.

CDR3: CASSRGAEETQYF. The CDR3 nucleotides read TGTGCCAGCAGCCGAGGAGCGGAAGAGACCCAGTACTTC. The chain uses TRBV3-1 and TRBJ2-5; perhaps TRBD2 as D (5 bases). CDR3 length: 13 residues. Germline V lookup: CDR1 LGHDT, CDR2 YNNKEL (reference sequence). Trimming cost V 4 bases and J 3 bases, with 9 bases left between them.

Points on this clonotype: At one end, the junction sequence differs from germline, possibly due to a read error. The rearrangement joins TRBV6-5 to TRBJ1-1; no reliable D call. The CDR3 totals 15 residues. Germline V gives CDR1 MNHEY, CDR2 SVGAGI. The chain's CDR3 is CVSSLAAPGNTEAFF. The CDR3 DNA is TGTGTCAGCAGTTTGGCGGCCCCGGGGAACACTGAAGCTTTCTTT.

This clonotype was found a few times. This chain joins TRBV20-1 and TRBJ2-5, with a weak D call TRBD2 (5 bases). Germline V gene sequence: CDR1 DFQATT, CDR2 SNEGSKA (reference sequence). The CDR3 spans 13 residues. V was trimmed by 3 bases and J by 11 bases, leaving 19 bases between them. DNA of the CDR3: TGCAGTGCTAGGGGGAGTCTAAGCATCTTGCAGTACTTC. Amino acids: CSARGSLSILQYF.

CDR3 coding DNA: TGTGCCATCAGGGGGACAGGGGTTGGAAATCAGCCCCAGCATTTT. Its translation is CAIRGTGVGNQPQHF. The chain links TRBV10-3 to TRBJ1-5, with TRBD1 matching 10 bases. This CDR3 has 15 residues. With 6 bases clipped from V and 4 bases from J, the junction kept 6 bases outside the gene matches. Germline CDR1 is ENHRY and CDR2 is SYGVKD.

The V gene is TRBV7-3, the J gene TRBJ2-7, with D perhaps matching TRBD2 (6 bases). The CDR3 has 14 amino acids. Germline CDR1 SGHTA, CDR2 FQGTGA. V was clipped by 4 bases and J by 2 bases, with 12 bases between them. The CDR3 coding sequence is TGTGCCAGCAGCTCGGGGGACTCCCCCTACGAGCAGTACTTC. Its translation is CASSSGDSPYEQYF. Full variable domain (missing parts from reference TRBV7-3 and TRBJ2-7): GAGVSQTPSNKVTEKGKYVELRCDPISGHTALYWYRQSLGQGPEFLIYFQGTGAADDSGLPNDRFFAVRPEGSVSTLKIQRTERGDSAVYLCASSSGDSPYEQYFGPGTRLTVT.

Many counts were recorded for this clonotype. This chain uses TRBV14 with TRBJ2-7; 8 nucleotides align to TRBD1. The CDR3 extends over 15 amino acids. After removal of 5 bases from V and 4 bases from J, the junction contained 10 bases not matched to a gene. Germline values: CDR1 SGHDN, CDR2 FVKESK. As DNA, the CDR3 is TGTGCCAGCAGCTCTCCCGGGACAGGTCTGTACGAGCAGTACTTC. It is translated as CASSSPGTGLYEQYF.

The chain is built from TRBV28 and TRBJ2-7; weak D call: TRBD2 (6 bases). Judging by the DNA end, TRBJ2-5 fits better; the J call may be wrong. This CDR3 comprises 16 residues. Germline V gene lookup returns CDR1 MDHEN and CDR2 SYDVKM. This chain's CDR3 is CASSLFPRGSRETQYF. The CDR3 DNA sequence: TGTGCCAGCAGTTTATTCCCCCGGGGGTCGAGGGAGACCCAGTACTTC.

This clonotype appeared a single time. The chain carries TRBV9 and TRBJ2-1, with D possibly being TRBD2 (5 bases). Germline V lookup: CDR1 SGDLS, CDR2 YYNGEE. The V end was cut by 0 bases, the J end by 8 bases, with 12 bases between. The CDR3 sequence is 14 residues long. CDR3 DNA: TGTGCCAGCAGCGTAGTCCCTAGCAGCTATGAGCAGTTCTTC. Encoded protein: CASSVVPSSYEQFF.